These T cell receptor beta chains were read from a single sample in a study of cytomegalovirus exposure and HLA in healthy donors. The repertoire was sequenced with immunoSEQ multiplex PCR; TCRdb's copy has only in-frame clones and lacks some. Of some 180,000 clones listed, around 80% are singletons. Sequenced input: PBMCs. The receptors stem from a man aged 30 to 39 in good health and CMV-seronegative. The CDR3 runs from the conserved cysteine through the conserved F or W. A D gene is named only where the DNA matches it firmly. Clone size is given for some rows only: seen once, a few or many times, or a class if the clone is expanded.

CDR3aa: CASSVKGAATEAFF
CDR3nt: TGTGCCAGCAGCGTCAAGGGGGCGGCCACTGAAGCTTTCTTT
abundance: -
j_gene: TRBJ1-1
d_gene: TRBD1
v_gene: TRBV9

CDR3aa: CASSPALNEGKLFF
CDR3nt: TGCGCCAGCAGCCCGGCCCTAAATGAGGGAAAACTGTTTTTT
abundance: -
j_gene: TRBJ1-4
d_gene: -
v_gene: TRBV5-1

CDR3aa: CASSPGTSGRAKYNEQFF
CDR3nt: TGTGCCAGCAGTCCAGGGACTAGCGGGAGGGCTAAATACAATGAGCAGTTCTTC
abundance: few
j_gene: TRBJ2-1
d_gene: TRBD2
v_gene: TRBV27

CDR3aa: CASSKGSSGSYEQYF
CDR3nt: TGCGCCAGCAGTAAGGGCTCTAGCGGGAGTTACGAGCAGTACTTC
abundance: -
j_gene: TRBJ2-7
d_gene: TRBD2
v_gene: TRBV5-1

CDR3aa: CASSPRPGESPEAFF
CDR3nt: TGTGCCAGCAGCCCCCGACCGGGAGAATCCCCTGAAGCTTTCTTT
abundance: few
j_gene: TRBJ1-1
d_gene: -
v_gene: TRBV9

CDR3aa: CASSQEYRTSGRFYEQYF
CDR3nt: TGTGCCAGCAGCCAAGAGTATCGGACTAGCGGACGTTTCTACGAGCAGTACTTC
abundance: -
j_gene: TRBJ2-7
d_gene: TRBD2
v_gene: TRBV14

CDR3aa: CASSIQGRTGELFF
CDR3nt: TGTGCCAGTAGTATTCAGGGCCGCACCGGGGAGCTGTTTTTT
abundance: few
j_gene: TRBJ2-2
d_gene: -
v_gene: TRBV19

CDR3aa: CAWSAGGYGYTF
CDR3nt: TGTGCCTGGAGCGCAGGGGGCTATGGCTACACCTTC
abundance: few
j_gene: TRBJ1-2
d_gene: TRBD1
v_gene: TRBV30

CDR3aa: CASSFDRGPGEAFF
CDR3nt: TGTGCCAGCAGCTTCGACAGGGGGCCGGGTGAAGCTTTCTTT
abundance: -
j_gene: TRBJ1-1
d_gene: TRBD1
v_gene: TRBV7-3

CDR3aa: CASSFSNSPLHF
CDR3nt: TGTGCCAGCAGTTTTAGTAATTCACCCCTCCACTTT
abundance: -
j_gene: TRBJ1-6
d_gene: -
v_gene: TRBV27

CDR3aa: CASSPWTGMEPPGYTF
CDR3nt: TGTGCCAGCAGCCCATGGACAGGGATGGAGCCCCCTGGCTACACCTTC
abundance: -
j_gene: TRBJ1-2
d_gene: TRBD1
v_gene: TRBV7-9

CDR3aa: CASSLDGTSGLFEQYF
CDR3nt: TGTGCCAGCAGCTTGGACGGGACTAGCGGCTTATTCGAGCAGTACTTC
abundance: few
j_gene: TRBJ2-7
d_gene: TRBD2
v_gene: TRBV5-4

CDR3aa: CASSLGGQPRTETQYF
CDR3nt: TGCGCCAGCAGCTTGGGGGGACAGCCCAGGACGGAGACCCAGTACTTC
abundance: -
j_gene: TRBJ2-5
d_gene: TRBD1
v_gene: TRBV5-1

CDR3aa: CAISEGQYTQYF
CDR3nt: TGTGCCATCAGTGAGGGACAGTATACGCAGTATTTT
abundance: -
j_gene: TRBJ2-3
d_gene: -
v_gene: TRBV10-3

CDR3aa: CASDRVGGSPLHF
CDR3nt: TGTGCCAGCGACAGGGTTGGGGGTTCACCCCTCCACTTT
abundance: -
j_gene: TRBJ1-6
d_gene: TRBD1
v_gene: TRBV7-3

CDR3aa: CASSQSSAGEQYF
CDR3nt: TGCGCCAGCAGCCAGAGTAGCGCTGGAGAGCAGTACTTC
abundance: -
j_gene: TRBJ2-7
d_gene: -
v_gene: TRBV4-1

CDR3aa: CAWSGDRGISPLHF
CDR3nt: TGTGCCTGGAGTGGAGACAGGGGCATTTCACCCCTCCACTTT
abundance: few
j_gene: TRBJ1-6
d_gene: TRBD1
v_gene: TRBV30

CDR3aa: CASSAGQGTYNEQFF
CDR3nt: TGTGCCAGCAGCGCGGGACAGGGGACCTACAATGAGCAGTTCTTC
abundance: -
j_gene: TRBJ2-1
d_gene: TRBD1
v_gene: TRBV5-4

CDR3aa: CASSRFGSTDTQYF
CDR3nt: TGTGCCAGCTCTCGGTTCGGGTCCACAGATACGCAGTATTTT
abundance: -
j_gene: TRBJ2-3
d_gene: -
v_gene: TRBV18

CDR3aa: CASSSTGWGQPQHF
CDR3nt: TGTGCCAGCAGCTCAACAGGGTGGGGACAGCCCCAGCATTTT
abundance: -
j_gene: TRBJ1-5
d_gene: -
v_gene: TRBV28